Listed below are T cell receptor beta chains from one sample, sequenced in a study of Graves' ophthalmopathy and Graves' hyperthyroidism. Each CDR3 protein is one row after TCRdb ran MiXCR on the multiplex PCR reads. The sample lists hundreds of thousands of distinct CDR3 sequences, about 41% occurring once. Input material: peripheral blood. The receptors come from an adult man with Graves' ophthalmopathy. Both conserved end residues are part of each CDR3. The order of the fields is J gene, D gene, clone size, V gene, CDR3 protein, CDR3 DNA. A D gene is named only where the DNA matches it firmly. Size is omitted from some rows. Given values are once, few, many or a class for expanded clones.

>TRBJ2-7|NA|NA|TRBV12-3/TRBV12-4
CASRRHRVNHEQYF
TGTGCCAGCAGACGCCACAGGGTGAACCACGAGCAGTACTTC
>TRBJ2-2|NA|few|TRBV7-8
CASSRTTVGELFF
TGTGCCAGCAGCCGAACGACAGTCGGGGAGCTGTTTTTT
>TRBJ1-1|NA|NA|TRBV10-2
CASSPNYPGTENTEAFF
TGTGCCAGCAGCCCAAACTACCCCGGGACGGAAAACACTGAAGCTTTCTTT
>TRBJ1-2|NA|NA|TRBV6-5
CASSYSNARTTGYTF
TGTGCCAGCAGTTACTCGAACGCACGGACTACGGGCTACACCTTC
>TRBJ1-6|NA|many|TRBV7-2
CASSPRQNSPLHF
TGTGCCAGCAGCCCCCGACAAAATTCACCCCTCCACTTT
>TRBJ1-2|NA|many|TRBV12-3/TRBV12-4
CASSAGVRGGYTF
TGTGCCAGCAGTGCAGGGGTTCGGGGTGGCTACACCTTC
>TRBJ2-5|TRBD1|many|TRBV4-2
CASSQDEGSGGEWIF
TGTGCCAGCAGCCAAGATGAGGGGTCAGGGGGCGAATGGATCTTC
>TRBJ1-2|NA|many|TRBV2
CASSEARGGGYTF
TGTGCCAGCAGTGAAGCCAGGGGAGGAGGCTACACCTTC
>TRBJ2-1|TRBD2|NA|TRBV7-3
CASSSSGSNEQFF
TGTGCCAGCAGCTCGAGCGGGAGCAATGAGCAGTTCTTC
>TRBJ1-4|TRBD1|many|TRBV11-1
CASSRGTGGVLGEKLFF
TGTGCCAGCAGCCGCGGGACAGGGGGCGTCTTAGGTGAAAAACTGTTTTTT
>TRBJ1-4|NA|few|TRBV14
CASSQVRGATNEKLFF
TGTGCCAGCAGCCAAGTCCGGGGGGCAACTAATGAAAAACTGTTTTTT